This is a list of T cell receptor beta chains from one sample in a study of human T cells and chemical hapten exposure. TCRdb ran MiXCR on the RACE reads and lists one entry per CDR3 protein. The table has about 71,000 distinct CDR3 sequences, around 10% seen once; the top ten hold roughly 3.3%. The starting material was whole blood, obtained in connection with sensitization to the hapten diphenylcyclopropenone (DPC). The source is a woman in her 40s with alopecia areata. Some clones in this sample may be carry-over from other donors' samples. Both conserved end residues are trimmed from each CDR3. Fields, in order: clone size, V gene, CDR3 protein. Clone sizes are given selectively: once, few, many, or a class where the clone is expanded.

clone size: -
V gene: TRBV10-3
CDR3 protein: AIRDLTGNAEAF

clone size: -
V gene: TRBV9
CDR3 protein: ASSVAGQTSSYNEQF

clone size: few
V gene: TRBV6-5
CDR3 protein: ASSSTSKETQY

clone size: few
V gene: TRBV6-6
CDR3 protein: ASSYQSNSNQPQH

clone size: -
V gene: TRBV5-1
CDR3 protein: ASRAAGGPDEQF

clone size: -
V gene: TRBV28
CDR3 protein: ASRTDHGTVYNSPLH

clone size: many
V gene: TRBV24-1
CDR3 protein: ATSEADRRETQY

clone size: many
V gene: TRBV11-2
CDR3 protein: ASSFEQGEIGYT

clone size: many
V gene: TRBV5-1
CDR3 protein: ASSTGQDNQPQH

clone size: few
V gene: TRBV6-6
CDR3 protein: ASILTGRNTEAF

clone size: many
V gene: TRBV30
CDR3 protein: AWSGGITGELF

clone size: many
V gene: TRBV7-9
CDR3 protein: ASSPIQGGMKAF

clone size: many
V gene: TRBV9
CDR3 protein: ASSAMGGLRNQPQH

clone size: many
V gene: TRBV6-5
CDR3 protein: ASSYGGLGVVYEQY

clone size: many
V gene: TRBV18
CDR3 protein: ASSQGQDSPLH

clone size: many
V gene: TRBV3-1
CDR3 protein: ASSRRSPGSPLH

clone size: -
V gene: TRBV6-6
CDR3 protein: ASSYSVGGGPSSGELF

clone size: many
V gene: TRBV27
CDR3 protein: ASSPGGAYQETQY

clone size: -
V gene: TRBV7-9
CDR3 protein: ASSFVALREEQF

clone size: -
V gene: TRBV4-1
CDR3 protein: ASSQIDGNEKLF

clone size: many
V gene: TRBV5-5
CDR3 protein: ASSLIQVIALNTEAF

clone size: many
V gene: TRBV29-1
CDR3 protein: SVVGTGVTDTQY

clone size: many
V gene: TRBV20-1
CDR3 protein: SARDAAGLAGGLYNEQF

clone size: many
V gene: TRBV19
CDR3 protein: ASSSPGTQPQH

clone size: few
V gene: TRBV28
CDR3 protein: ASSLRAHYEQY

clone size: few
V gene: TRBV28
CDR3 protein: ASSLGDSHWGETQY

clone size: many
V gene: TRBV12-3/TRBV12-4
CDR3 protein: ASSFLGQSNQPQH

clone size: many
V gene: TRBV7-8
CDR3 protein: ASQAPSQTQY

clone size: many
V gene: TRBV24-1
CDR3 protein: ATSDGRDGHYGYT

clone size: few
V gene: TRBV11-2
CDR3 protein: ASSFERGEQY

clone size: many
V gene: TRBV3-1
CDR3 protein: ASSQVSGFGSGANVLT

clone size: many
V gene: TRBV7-8
CDR3 protein: ASSLVGGEEQY

clone size: few
V gene: TRBV7-9
CDR3 protein: ASSLAGTGGSQPQH

clone size: few
V gene: TRBV7-2
CDR3 protein: ASSLGSLVNTGELF

clone size: -
V gene: TRBV4-1
CDR3 protein: ASSQDRGGPYNEQF

clone size: many
V gene: TRBV11-2
CDR3 protein: ASSPFGTSGTYEQY

clone size: many
V gene: TRBV12-3/TRBV12-4
CDR3 protein: ASSLGAGTGELF

clone size: many
V gene: TRBV7-2
CDR3 protein: ASSLGDRGGYT

clone size: -
V gene: TRBV6-2/TRBV6-3
CDR3 protein: ASKPDGHGYEQY

clone size: many
V gene: TRBV7-9
CDR3 protein: ASSPWRAENTEAF

clone size: many
V gene: TRBV27
CDR3 protein: ASRSAGGPFSPYEQY

clone size: -
V gene: TRBV18
CDR3 protein: ASSPSVLPLVGYT

clone size: many
V gene: TRBV7-2
CDR3 protein: ASSLAPVVGTDTQY

clone size: few
V gene: TRBV18
CDR3 protein: ASFPTVRGTDTQY

clone size: many
V gene: TRBV19
CDR3 protein: ASSTPDRGGGYSNQPQH

clone size: once
V gene: TRBV19
CDR3 protein: ASTPRSGRAF

clone size: many
V gene: TRBV5-1
CDR3 protein: ASGGTGGEDTEAF

clone size: -
V gene: TRBV5-4
CDR3 protein: ASGGWTDTQY